This T cell receptor (beta chain) is drawn from a study of blood T cell repertoires in COVID-19. Study at large: T cells, B-cell-depleted T cells, or PBMCs supplied cDNA or gDNA.

Authors' processing steps: How many nucleated cells were present was estimated from reference gene primer amplification. Clones were sequenced by immunoSEQ multiplex PCR, and TCRdb holds only the in-frame ones, with some missing. That table is the source of V, J and clone size, and D and trimming were worked out from the DNA. The repertoire includes about 440,000 clones, more than 70% of them detected once, and approximately 12% sits in the top ten. Seattle patient enrollment occurred during active infection, with longitudinal follow-up thereafter. Germline V gene sequence: CDR1 LGHNT, CDR2 FRNRAP. Trimming pared 0 bases from V and 8 bases from J, leaving 23 bases between. CDR3 length equals 18 residues.

The sequence came from a woman aged 45 to 65 with COVID-19, enrolled during active disease. Sequencing was done on a sample of peripheral blood. J is TRBJ1-5 and V is TRBV12-5; perhaps TRBD1 as D (6 bases). CDR3 residues: CASGLVSTDRPFIKPQHF. CDR3 DNA: TGTGCTAGTGGTTTGGTCTCTACGGACAGACCTTTTATCAAGCCCCAGCATTTT.